In this sample, the clone carrying this T cell receptor beta chain turned up a few times. The sample is drawn from a study of blood T cells in healthy people across ages. A sample-barcoded 5' primer and a J-beta primer mix were used in a second PCR of about 6 to 11 cycles. Via MiXCR, TCRdb re-called the 5' RACE reads, giving one row per CDR3 protein. The sample comprises some 930,000 distinct CDR3 sequences, 25% to 30% of which are singletons, and roughly 10% rests with the top ten. Looked up from germline, CDR1 is DFQATT and CDR2 is SNEGSKA (reference sequence). The CDR3 consists of 15 residues. V dropped 3 bases and J dropped 0 bases, with 14 bases sitting between them. The data were also submitted as part of a second study, on T cells of mothers and their children.

The sequencing sample was made of blood. This chain links TRBV20-1 with TRBJ1-1; tentatively, D is TRBD1 (6 bases). The sequence came from a woman aged 35 to 49 in good health. In DNA form, the CDR3 reads TGCAGTGCTAGCGGGGGGGCGCAGATGAACACTGAAGCTTTCTTT. Translated, it gives CSASGGAQMNTEAFF.